The TCR beta chain described here comes from a study of control samples from healthy donors and cancer patients. The V and J ends lost 7 bases and 3 bases respectively, with 18 bases between them. The germline gives CDR1 LNHDA, CDR2 SQIVND (reference sequence). The CDR3 has 16 amino acids. Profiled with immunoSEQ multiplex PCR; TCRdb holds only in-frame clones, not every one. Counted here are about 220,000 clones, about 93% occurring once; the ten biggest clones make up more than 1.3%. Sequenced sample: blood. The source of this sequence is a middle-aged man in good health. The chain uses TRBV19 and TRBJ2-2; TRBD2 is a possible D gene (6 bases). This chain's CDR3 is CASTPGIRRDTGELFF. CDR3 sequence (DNA): TGTGCCAGTACCCCCGGGATCAGGAGGGACACCGGGGAGCTGTTTTTT.